Presented here are 23 T cell receptor beta chains from one specimen sequenced in a study of T cell repertoires in cytomegalovirus infection. Their antigens are not known. Using its own MiXCR run on the reads, TCRdb lists one record per CDR3 protein. The sample contains approximately 500,000 distinct CDR3 sequences, 33% of which appear only once. Material: cultured PBMCs, obtained from culture after CMV antigen stimulation. Receptors were obtained from a human donor in good health (CMV status not recorded). Some clones in this sample may be carry-over from other donors' samples.

V gene TRBV6-5 combines with J gene TRBJ1-1, with D hard to call. V lost 5 bases and J lost 5, with 15 bases in between. Looked up from germline, CDR1 is MNHEY and CDR2 is SVGAGI. This CDR3 is 14 amino acids long. CDR3 coding DNA: TGTGCCAGCAGTGAGCGAGGGATTCGGACTGAAGCTTTCTTT. Its translation: CASSERGIRTEAFF.

V usage is TRBV7-4 and J usage is TRBJ1-1, with 10 nucleotides matching TRBD1. After removal of 4 bases from V and 4 bases from J, the junction contained 6 bases not matched to a gene. CDR1 is SGHVT, CDR2 SQSDAQ, per germline. CDR3 length equals 15 residues. The CDR3: CASSSRDRGSTEAFF. CDR3 DNA: TGTGCCAGCAGCTCCCGGGACAGGGGAAGCACTGAAGCTTTCTTT. Looking up the rest from reference TRBV7-4 and TRBJ1-1 gives the full variable domain: GAGVSQSPRYKVAKRGRDVALRCDSISGHVTLYWYRQTLGQGSEVLTYSQSDAQRDKSGRPSGRFSAERPERSVSTLKIQRTEQGDSAVYLCASSSRDRGSTEAFFGQGTRLTVV.

This chain joins TRBV20-1 and TRBJ2-1; D is perhaps TRBD2 (5 bases). This CDR3 spans 16 amino acids. V lost 7 bases, J lost 4 bases, and 23 bases lay in between. Germline CDR1 and CDR2: DFQATT and SNEGSKA (reference sequence). CDR3: CSGSILSSGPYNEQFF. The DNA of the CDR3 is TGCAGTGGATCAATCCTCTCAAGCGGCCCGTACAATGAGCAGTTCTTC.

The chain employs TRBV20-1 and TRBJ2-2; no clear D gene. CDR1 is DFQATT, CDR2 SNEGSKA, per germline (reference sequence). V lost 6 bases, J lost 0 bases, and 8 bases lay in between. CDR3 length equals 13 residues. In DNA form, the CDR3 reads TGCAGTGCAGGCACGGCGAACACCGGGGAGCTGTTTTTT. It is translated as CSAGTANTGELFF.

The gene calls are TRBV4-2 and TRBJ1-3; D not resolved. The V end was cut by 1 base, the J end by 0 bases, with 13 bases between. The CDR3 spans 17 residues. Germline lookup yields CDR1 LGHNA and CDR2 YNFKEQ. CDR3 residues: CASSQGTDPVSGNTIYF. The CDR3 DNA reads TGTGCCAGCAGCCAAGGCACCGACCCCGTCTCTGGAAACACCATATATTTT.

Many counts were recorded for this clonotype. The chain uses TRBV7-6 and TRBJ2-7; D gene uncertain. Between the trimmed V and J ends, which lost 0 bases and 2 bases, there was a span of 8 bases. From germline, CDR1 is SGHVS and CDR2 FNYEAQ. The CDR3 has 14 amino acids. The CDR3 sequence is CASSLAARAYEQYF. For the CDR3, the DNA is TGTGCCAGCAGCTTAGCTGCCAGAGCCTACGAGCAGTACTTC.

The chain joins TRBV24-1 to TRBJ2-3; D is possibly TRBD2 (6 bases). This CDR3 is 16 amino acids long. V lost 4 bases and J lost 2, with 15 bases in between. Germline V gene sequence: CDR1 KGHDR, CDR2 SFDVKD. The CDR3 is CATSDPSRGYTDTQYF. The CDR3 nucleotides are TGTGCCACCAGTGACCCGAGCCGGGGGTACACAGATACGCAGTATTTT.

The chain has TRBV27 and TRBJ1-5; 8 nucleotides align to TRBD1. Looked up from germline, CDR1 is MNHEY and CDR2 is SMNVEV (reference sequence). V gave up 5 bases and J gave up 2 bases; unmatched junction bases: 5. The CDR3 is made up of 15 amino acids. The CDR3 DNA reads as TGTGCCAGCAGTCGGACAGGGAACGGCAATCAGCCCCAGCATTTT. Encoded protein: CASSRTGNGNQPQHF.

The chain joins TRBV9 to TRBJ2-3; a possible D gene is TRBD2 (5 bases). V was cut by 2 bases and J by 0 bases, with 10 bases left in between. The CDR3 runs to 15 residues. Germline loops: CDR1 SGDLS, CDR2 YYNGEE. CDR3 sequence: CASSVEGWSTDTQYF. DNA for the CDR3: TGTGCCAGCAGCGTTGAGGGTTGGAGCACAGATACGCAGTATTTT.

This clonotype was observed a handful of times. The V gene is TRBV4-2, the J gene TRBJ2-3; 7 nucleotides align to TRBD1. This CDR3 has 15 residues. The germline V gene has CDR1 LGHNA and CDR2 YNFKEQ. The V gene end was trimmed by 0 bases and the J gene end by 1 base; junction bases not matched to a gene: 1. The CDR3 bases are TGTGCCAGCAGCCAAGAAGGGGGCGGCACAGATACGCAGTATTTT. This gives the protein CASSQEGGGTDTQYF.

J is TRBJ2-5 and V is TRBV7-2; TRBD2 agrees at 9 bases. J lost 2 bases, V lost 5 bases, and 3 bases had no gene match. From germline, CDR1 is SGHTA and CDR2 FQGNSA. This CDR3 is built from 14 residues. CDR3 in amino acids: CASSRLAVQETQYF. The CDR3, as DNA: TGTGCCAGCAGCCGACTAGCGGTTCAAGAGACCCAGTACTTC.

J is TRBJ2-1 and V is TRBV20-1; 8 nucleotides line up with TRBD2. Germline CDR1 is DFQATT and CDR2 is SNEGSKA (reference sequence). With V trimmed by 3 bases and J by 0 bases, 7 bases remained unmatched. The CDR3 length is 16 residues. The CDR3, as DNA: TGCAGTGCTAGTCCCCCGAGCGGGAGCTCCTACAATGAGCAGTTCTTC. Amino acids: CSASPPSGSSYNEQFF.

V and J are TRBV5-1 and TRBJ1-1, with TRBD1 matching over 7 bases. There are 13 residues in the CDR3. The junction had 9 bases not matched to a gene; V was cut back by 3 bases and J by 10 bases. CDR1 is SGHRS, CDR2 YFSETQ, per germline. In nucleotides, the CDR3 is TGCGCCAGCAGCTACGACAGGGCTGAAGGAGCTTTCTTT. Translated, it gives CASSYDRAEGAFF.

This sequence joins TRBV12-3 or TRBV12-4 and TRBJ2-1, with TRBD1 as a possible D gene (5 bases). Deletions cut 4 bases from V and 1 base from J, with 14 bases between. The CDR3 runs to 16 residues. DNA of the CDR3: TGTGCCAGCAGTTATCGCCAGGGCTTTTCCTACAATGAGCAGTTCTTC. Its translation is CASSYRQGFSYNEQFF.

V usage is TRBV25-1 and J usage is TRBJ2-7, with 8 bases that match TRBD1. Germline CDR1 reads MGHDK; CDR2 reads SYGVNS. J was trimmed by 1 base and V by 2 bases; bases with no gene match: 1. This CDR3 contains 14 residues. The chain's CDR3 is CASSEDRGSYEQYF. The DNA of the CDR3 is TGTGCCAGCAGTGAAGACAGGGGTTCCTACGAGCAGTACTTC.

The table lists this clonotype with many counts. V usage is TRBV5-1 and J usage is TRBJ1-1; D may be TRBD1 (5 bases). The CDR3 is 14 amino acids. Germline V gene sequence: CDR1 SGHRS, CDR2 YFSETQ. The germline V and J ends were trimmed by 4 bases and 0 bases, with 10 bases remaining between them. The CDR3 is CASSASGLNTEAFF. DNA for the CDR3: TGCGCCAGCAGCGCCTCGGGACTGAACACTGAAGCTTTCTTT. The full variable domain, rest sourced from reference TRBV5-1 and TRBJ1-1, is KAGVTQTPRYLIKTRGQQVTLSCSPISGHRSVSWYQQTPGQGLQFLFEYFSETQRNKGNFPGRFSGRQFSNSRSEMNVSTLELGDSALYLCASSASGLNTEAFFGQGTRLTVV.

The V call is TRBV29-1, the J call TRBJ2-5, with 10 bases lining up with TRBD1. This CDR3 has 13 residues. Germline loops: CDR1 SQVTM, CDR2 ANQGSEA. The J segment lost 7 bases and the V segment lost 3 bases, leaving 5 bases of the junction unmatched. The CDR3 bases are TGCAGCGTTGACGGGACAGGGGATAGGACCCAGTACTTC. Translation gives CSVDGTGDRTQYF.

V and J are TRBV3-1 and TRBJ2-1; 8 nucleotides agree with TRBD2. From germline, CDR1 is LGHDT and CDR2 YNNKEL (reference sequence). V shed 0 bases, J shed 4 bases, and the junction held 2 bases outside the gene matches. This CDR3 has 15 residues. CDR3: CASSQELAVYNEQFF. Written as DNA, the CDR3 is TGTGCCAGCAGCCAAGAACTAGCGGTGTACAATGAGCAGTTCTTC.

This clonotype has just a few counts. This chain links TRBV3-1 with TRBJ2-1, with D hard to call. Trimming stripped 1 base from V and 8 bases from J, with 12 bases between. CDR3 length equals 14 residues. Per germline, CDR1 LGHDT and CDR2 YNNKEL (reference sequence). The CDR3 reads CASSQGWGRDEQFF. The CDR3 coding sequence is TGTGCCAGCAGCCAAGGGTGGGGTCGCGATGAGCAGTTCTTC.

The rearrangement links TRBV7-2 to TRBJ2-7; 9 bases are shared with TRBD1. Germline CDR1 and CDR2: SGHTA and FQGNSA. V shed 4 bases and J 5 bases; nucleotides not matched to a gene: 6. The CDR3 runs to 14 residues. The CDR3 DNA reads TGTGCCAGCAGCTCGGACAGGGGACGTAACGAGCAGTACTTC. It codes for CASSSDRGRNEQYF.

The J gene is TRBJ2-7, the V gene TRBV7-9; 7 nucleotides agree with TRBD1. Per germline, CDR1 SEHNR and CDR2 FQNEAQ (reference sequence). V was clipped by 5 bases and J by 3 bases; unmatched bases: 7. CDR3 length: 14 residues. The CDR3 DNA sequence: TGTGCCAGCAGCCCCCGGACAGGTTTCTACGAGCAGTACTTC. This translates into CASSPRTGFYEQYF.

This clonotype has ten or more counts. This chain joins TRBV7-2 and TRBJ2-1, with a tentative D call TRBD2 (5 bases). V lost 8 bases and J 9 bases, leaving 8 bases between the germline ends. Germline V gives CDR1 SGHTA, CDR2 FQGNSA. The CDR3 length is 10 residues. The CDR3 spells CASGSGEQFF. CDR3 DNA: TGTGCCAGCGGGAGTGGTGAGCAGTTCTTC.

The chain employs TRBV4-1 and TRBJ2-7, with 9 bases fitting TRBD1. CDR1 is MGHRA, CDR2 YSYEKL, per germline. CDR3 length: 16 amino acids. V shed 1 base and J 2 bases; nucleotides not matched to a gene: 6. In nucleotides, the CDR3 is TGCGCCAGCAGCCAAGGTACAGGGGGCTCTACCTACGAGCAGTACTTC. The encoded protein is CASSQGTGGSTYEQYF.